The 13 T cell receptor beta chains given below trace back to one sample, sequenced in a study of CD8 T cells in Susac syndrome. When the RNA was reverse transcribed, random hexamers were used with an input of about 0.45 to 1 ug. MiXCR, run by TCRdb on the immunoSEQ multiplex PCR reads, gives a single entry per CDR3 protein. The sample shows a few hundred thousand distinct CDR3 sequences, 95% of them seen only once. Sequencing used CD4+ T cells from PBMCs. The receptors here all came from a human donor with multiple sclerosis.

This clonotype was detected once. The chain uses TRBV11-2 and TRBJ2-5, with D perhaps matching TRBD2 (5 bases). CDR1 SGHAT and CDR2 FQNNGV come from the germline V gene. The V and J ends lost 3 bases and 2 bases respectively, with 7 bases between them. The length of the CDR3 is 13 residues. The DNA for the CDR3 is TGTGCCAGCAGCTTCGGGATTCAAGAGACCCAGTACTTC. This translates into CASSFGIQETQYF.

The chain couples TRBV29-1 to TRBJ1-1; 7 bases match TRBD1. The CDR3 spans 15 residues. The junction had 9 bases not matched to a gene; V was cut back by 4 bases and J by 1 base. The germline V gene has CDR1 SQVTM and CDR2 ANQGSEA. CDR3 residues: CSVAPLGGGNTEAFF. In nucleotides, the CDR3 is TGCAGCGTTGCTCCTTTAGGGGGCGGGAACACTGAAGCTTTCTTT. Drawing the rest from reference TRBV29-1 and TRBJ1-1, the complete variable domain is SAVISQKPSRDICQRGTSLTIQCQVDSQVTMMFWYRQQPGQSLTLIATANQGSEATYESGFVIDKFPISRPNLTFSTLTVSNMSPEDSSIYLCSVAPLGGGNTEAFFGQGTRLTVV.

The chain combines TRBV6-6 with TRBJ1-2, with 8 bases identical to TRBD1. Germline assignment: CDR1 MNHNY and CDR2 SVGAGI (reference sequence). Trimming removed 6 bases from V and 7 bases from J; junction bases left unmatched: 10. The CDR3 extends over 14 amino acids. CDR3 loop: CASRPQTGGLGYTF. The CDR3 DNA sequence: TGTGCCAGCAGACCTCAAACAGGGGGACTTGGCTACACCTTC.

The chain joins TRBV14 to TRBJ2-4, with D perhaps TRBD1 or TRBD2 (5 bases each). Germline V gene lookup returns CDR1 SGHDN and CDR2 FVKESK. CDR3 length equals 12 residues. V lost 1 base and J lost 8, with 6 bases in between. The CDR3 region has the DNA TGTGCCAGCAGCCAAGTGGGGGACATTCAGTACTTC. Translating gives CASSQVGDIQYF.

For the CDR3, the DNA is TGTGCCAGCAGCCGTACCGGGACAGAGAAAGAGACCCAGTACTTC. Translated, it gives CASSRTGTEKETQYF. The chain is built from TRBV3-1 and TRBJ2-5, with 7 nucleotides matching TRBD1. Germline V lookup: CDR1 LGHDT, CDR2 YNNKEL (reference sequence). The V gene end was trimmed by 4 bases and the J gene end by 3 bases; junction bases not matched to a gene: 8. The CDR3 sequence is 15 residues long.

The V gene is TRBV19, the J gene TRBJ2-7; unclear D gene. The CDR3 contains 13 residues. V was clipped by 4 bases and J by 4 bases, with 11 bases between them. Germline V gene lookup returns CDR1 LNHDA and CDR2 SQIVND (reference sequence). The CDR3 sequence: CASSNSPTYEQYF. CDR3 bases: TGTGCCAGTAGTAATAGCCCAACTTACGAGCAGTACTTC.

The rearrangement uses TRBV12-3 or TRBV12-4 and TRBJ2-1, with 13 bases that match TRBD2. This CDR3 is built from 15 residues. V shed 3 bases, J shed 9 bases, and the junction held 5 bases outside the gene matches. The CDR3 reads CASSFTSGGAAEQFF. CDR3 DNA sequence: TGTGCCAGCAGTTTTACTAGCGGGGGGGCCGCTGAGCAGTTCTTC.

The CDR3 bases are TGTGCCAGCAGCCCGGCAGGGAACTATGGCTACACCTTC. This encodes CASSPAGNYGYTF. The V gene is TRBV14, the J gene TRBJ1-2; tentatively, D is TRBD1 (5 bases). V shed 4 bases and J shed 2 bases, with 8 bases lying between them. Germline lookup yields CDR1 SGHDN and CDR2 FVKESK. The CDR3 extends over 13 amino acids. Combining the CDR3 with reference TRBV14 and TRBJ1-2 gives the whole variable domain EAGVTQFPSHSVIEKGQTVTLRCDPISGHDNLYWYRRVMGKEIKFLLHFVKESKQDESGMPNNRFLAERTGGTYSTLKVQPAELEDSGVYFCASSPAGNYGYTFGSGTRLTVV.

The chain has TRBV6-1 and TRBJ2-2; a possible D gene is TRBD2 (5 bases). Per germline, CDR1 MNHNS and CDR2 SASEGT. CDR3 size: 13 residues. Trimming removed 6 bases from V and 2 bases from J, with 7 bases in between. The CDR3 DNA reads as TGTGCCAGCAGGCGGGCAAACACCGGGGAGCTGTTTTTT. Residues: CASRRANTGELFF.

The chain employs TRBV28 and TRBJ2-3; D is possibly TRBD2 (6 bases). The CDR3 spans 15 residues. CDR1 is MDHEN and CDR2 is SYDVKM in the germline V gene. The ends were cut back, 5 bases at V and 5 bases at J, with 17 bases in the middle. The CDR3 loop is CASSARRAGGDTQYF. In DNA form, the CDR3 reads TGTGCCAGCAGTGCCCGGAGAGCCGGGGGAGATACGCAGTATTTT.

The chain links TRBV2 to TRBJ2-7, with D tentatively TRBD2 (5 bases). The ends were cut back, 6 bases at V and 2 bases at J, with 8 bases in the middle. Germline loops: CDR1 SNHLY, CDR2 FYNNEI. CDR3 length: 12 residues. CDR3 amino acids: CASRLAPYEQYF. In DNA, the CDR3 is TGTGCCAGCAGGCTAGCTCCCTACGAGCAGTACTTC.

The CDR3 region has the DNA TGTGCCAGCAGTTACTCCCGCTCTGGGGCCAACGTCCTGACTTTC. Its protein product is CASSYSRSGANVLTF. This chain connects TRBV6-5 to TRBJ2-6; D unresolved. Germline V gene sequence: CDR1 MNHEY, CDR2 SVGAGI. The CDR3 is 15 residues long. Between the trimmed V and J ends, which lost 0 bases and 0 bases, there was a span of 3 bases.

The chain has TRBV28 and TRBJ2-1; 8 bases fit TRBD2. Germline CDR1 and CDR2: MDHEN and SYDVKM. The V segment lost 6 bases and the J segment 6 bases; nucleotides outside the gene matches: 10. The CDR3 extends over 15 amino acids. CDR3 sequence (DNA): TGTGCCAGCAGGGCGAGCGGGAGTCAATTCAATGAGCAGTTCTTC. This encodes CASRASGSQFNEQFF.